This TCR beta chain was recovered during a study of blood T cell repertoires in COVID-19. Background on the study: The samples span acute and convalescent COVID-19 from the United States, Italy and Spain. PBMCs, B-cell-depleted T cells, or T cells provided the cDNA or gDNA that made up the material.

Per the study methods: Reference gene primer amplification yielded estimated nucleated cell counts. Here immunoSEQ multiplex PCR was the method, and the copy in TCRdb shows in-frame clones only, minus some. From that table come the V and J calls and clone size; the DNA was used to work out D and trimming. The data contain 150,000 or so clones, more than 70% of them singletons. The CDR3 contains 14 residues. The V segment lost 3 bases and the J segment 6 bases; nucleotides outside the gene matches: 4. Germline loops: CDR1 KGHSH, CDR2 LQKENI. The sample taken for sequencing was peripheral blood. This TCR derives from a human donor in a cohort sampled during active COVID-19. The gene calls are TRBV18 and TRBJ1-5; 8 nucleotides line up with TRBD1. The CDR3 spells CASSPSRGLQPQHF. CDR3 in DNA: TGTGCCAGCTCACCCTCCAGGGGGCTTCAGCCCCAGCATTTT.